This TCR beta chain was recorded in a study of T cell responses to AZD1222 COVID-19 vaccine. Study outcomes and limitations: Researchers report vaccine-associated CD4 TCRs spanning spike, with dominance at 160-218 and 743-854. A rise in Spike-specific TCR breadth and depth followed two AZD1222 doses. Donors skewed white British and female; clonal diversity was possibly underestimated.

CDR3 length: 15 amino acids. Germline CDR1 and CDR2: KGHSH and LQKENI. V was clipped by 3 bases and J by 7 bases; unmatched bases: 6. Assay: immunoSEQ multiplex PCR; the TCRdb copy retains only in-frame clones and omits some. This sample carries approximately 140,000 clones, almost 90% of them seen once, and the ten largest clones take around 1.6%. Second doses that came at about 4 or about 12 weeks were put together. In regard to this clone: The antigen is unknown.

The sequence came from an adult who received the AZD1222 COVID-19 vaccine. The chain combines TRBV18 with TRBJ1-6; TRBD1 matches at 7 bases. Sequencing used peripheral blood, obtained 28 days after the second AZD1222 dose. Here the CDR3 reads CASSPTRGWNSPLHF. In DNA form, the CDR3 reads TGTGCCAGCTCACCCACCAGGGGGTGGAATTCACCCCTCCACTTT.